Presented here are 17 T cell receptor beta chains from one specimen sequenced in a study of Graves' ophthalmopathy and Graves' hyperthyroidism. Amplified material comprised TCR beta CDR3 regions derived from RNA transcripts. In the first round, RT-PCR was carried out with HTBI primers, and a multiplex PCR formed the second round. Using its own MiXCR run on the multiplex PCR reads, TCRdb lists one record per CDR3 protein. The sample holds about 370,000 distinct CDR3 sequences; 15% to 20% are singletons and the top ten take around 1.6%. The material sequenced was peripheral blood. These TCRs come from a woman under 30 with Graves' ophthalmopathy.

This clonotype occurred many times. The chain joins TRBV6-1 to TRBJ2-5; D unclear. The V end was cut by 7 bases, the J end by 5 bases, with 11 bases between. CDR3 length: 12 amino acids. Germline V CDR1 and CDR2: MNHNS, SASEGT. This CDR3 is CASTDQAETQYF. The CDR3 nucleotides read TGTGCCAGCACGGACCAAGCGGAGACCCAGTACTTC.

This clonotype has at least ten counts. V is TRBV20-1 and J is TRBJ1-1; 7 bases align to TRBD1. Germline CDR1 reads DFQATT; CDR2 reads SNEGSKA (reference sequence). V lost 0 bases to trimming and J lost 8 bases; unmatched junction nucleotides: 15. This CDR3 is 16 amino acids long. CDR3 bases: TGCAGTGCTAGAGATCTTCGCGGCAGGGGGTACGAGGAAGCTTTCTTT. Translating it yields CSARDLRGRGYEEAFF.

The table lists this clonotype with many counts. The chain has TRBV28 and TRBJ2-7; 7 bases match TRBD1. This CDR3 has 14 amino acids. The V segment lost 6 bases and the J segment 11 bases; nucleotides outside the gene matches: 16. Germline-derived CDR1 and CDR2 are MDHEN and SYDVKM. CDR3: CASRRGDRSTGEYF. The CDR3 DNA sequence: TGTGCCAGCAGAAGAGGGGACAGATCCACCGGGGAGTACTTC.

This clonotype was observed at least ten times. This chain links TRBV20-1 with TRBJ2-5; 10 nucleotides line up with TRBD2. Trimming cost V 5 bases and J 2 bases; bases outside gene matches: 2. This CDR3 region has 13 residues. From germline, CDR1 is DFQATT and CDR2 SNEGSKA (reference sequence). CDR3 DNA sequence: TGCAGTGCTCTAGCGGGGGCACAAGAGACCCAGTACTTC. Residues: CSALAGAQETQYF.

This clonotype was recorded many times. This chain joins TRBV19 and TRBJ1-3; 7 nucleotides align to TRBD1. V gave up 4 bases and J gave up 2 bases; unmatched junction bases: 5. CDR1 is LNHDA and CDR2 is SQIVND in the germline V gene (reference sequence). This CDR3 is built from 15 residues. CDR3 sequence: CASSTSGQPGNTIYF. CDR3 bases: TGTGCCAGTAGTACCTCGGGACAGCCTGGAAACACCATATATTTT. Full variable domain (missing parts from reference TRBV19 and TRBJ1-3): DGGITQSPKYLFRKEGQNVTLSCEQNLNHDAMYWYRQDPGQGLRLIYYSQIVNDFQKGDIAEGYSVSREKKESFPLTVTSAQKNPTAFYLCASSTSGQPGNTIYFGEGSWLTVV.

This clonotype occurred many times. The chain is built from TRBV20-1 and TRBJ2-5, with 8 positions matching TRBD2. Per the germline V gene, CDR1 is DFQATT and CDR2 is SNEGSKA (reference sequence). This CDR3 comprises 14 residues. V was pared by 3 bases and J by 2 bases, with 5 bases of the junction left unmatched. The CDR3 reads CSASWRGEQETQYF. The DNA for the CDR3 is TGCAGTGCTAGCTGGCGGGGGGAACAAGAGACCCAGTACTTC.

In this sample, this clonotype turned up many times. The rearrangement links TRBV29-1 to TRBJ1-5; tentative D call: TRBD1 (5 bases). From germline, CDR1 is SQVTM and CDR2 ANQGSEA. The CDR3 contains 13 residues. V lost 4 bases, J lost 2 bases, and 9 bases lay in between. The CDR3 DNA reads TGCAGCGTTGCGGGGGGAGGCAATCAGCCCCAGCATTTT. Amino acid sequence: CSVAGGGNQPQHF.

This clonotype was counted many times. The genes are TRBV6-2 or TRBV6-3 and TRBJ2-7; 11 bases line up with TRBD2. The CDR3 length is 16 residues. Germline CDR1 and CDR2: MNHEY and SVGEGT. J gave up 4 bases and V 0 bases, and 5 bases lay outside the gene matches. The CDR3 nucleotides read TGTGCCAGCAGTTACTCGACAACTAGCGGGAGTTACGAGCAGTACTTC. Translating gives CASSYSTTSGSYEQYF.

This clonotype was detected many times. CDR3 residues: CASSLASGSGGYTF. CDR3 sequence (DNA): TGCGCCAGCAGCTTGGCATCAGGGTCCGGTGGCTACACCTTC. The gene calls are TRBV5-1 and TRBJ1-2; D may be TRBD1 (5 bases). Germline CDR1 reads SGHRS; CDR2 reads YFSETQ. CDR3 length: 14 amino acids. Trimming left V 0 bases short and J 7 bases short, with 13 bases between.

In its sample, this clonotype was seen many times. V and J are TRBV20-1 and TRBJ2-5; D ambiguous. Germline V lookup: CDR1 DFQATT, CDR2 SNEGSKA (reference sequence). The CDR3 spans 10 residues. The V end was cut by 5 bases, the J end by 7 bases, with 8 bases between. This CDR3 reads CSAPSTTQYF. The CDR3 DNA is TGCAGTGCTCCTAGTACGACCCAGTACTTC.

This clonotype was detected many times. The rearrangement joins TRBV28 to TRBJ1-1; no definite D call. The CDR3 has 13 amino acids. Deletions cut 5 bases from V and 4 bases from J, with 11 bases between. CDR1 is MDHEN, CDR2 SYDVKM, per germline. DNA of the CDR3: TGTGCCAGCAGTCCGAGGATTCTCACTGAAGCTTTCTTT. The encoded protein is CASSPRILTEAFF.

The chain recombines TRBV7-9 with TRBJ2-7, with D possibly TRBD1 on 5 matching bases. V was cut by 3 bases and J by 5 bases, with 8 bases left in between. The CDR3 extends over 12 amino acids. CDR1 is SEHNR, CDR2 FQNEAQ, per germline (reference sequence). The CDR3: CASSFQGNEQYF. The DNA of the CDR3 is TGTGCCAGCAGCTTTCAGGGCAACGAGCAGTACTTC.

This clonotype has ten or more counts. This chain connects TRBV6-5 to TRBJ2-3; D unresolved. Germline V lookup: CDR1 MNHEY, CDR2 SVGAGI. The CDR3 has 15 amino acids. The V gene lost 2 bases and the J gene lost 2 bases, with 11 bases spanning the gap. CDR3 bases: TGTGCCAGCAGTTACAGGAAAACACACACAGATACGCAGTATTTT. It yields the protein CASSYRKTHTDTQYF.

In this sample, this clonotype turned up many times. The J gene is TRBJ2-5, the V gene TRBV7-3; D is perhaps TRBD1 (6 bases). V was cut by 5 bases and J by 7 bases, with 20 bases left in between. CDR1 and CDR2 from the germline V gene are SGHTA and FQGTGA. This CDR3 is 15 amino acids long. The DNA of the CDR3 is TGTGCCAGCAGCCCAGGACAGTCGGGGTTGGGGACCCAGTACTTC. It translates to CASSPGQSGLGTQYF.

In this sample, this clonotype turned up many times. The chain has TRBV27 and TRBJ2-7; 11 positions match TRBD2. The CDR3 contains 18 residues. J lost 1 base, V lost 2 bases, and 10 bases had no gene match. Germline loops: CDR1 MNHEY, CDR2 SMNVEV (reference sequence). The CDR3 coding sequence is TGTGCCAGCAGTTTAACCGGGACTAGCGGATTCGATTCCTACGAGCAGTACTTC. Translated, it gives CASSLTGTSGFDSYEQYF.

The CDR3 region is CASSQDGTSGGPSYEQYF. In nucleotides, the CDR3 is TGTGCCAGCAGCCAAGACGGGACTAGCGGGGGGCCCTCCTACGAGCAGTACTTC. This chain links TRBV3-1 with TRBJ2-7; 15 positions match TRBD2. The CDR3 is made up of 18 amino acids. The ends lost 0 bases at V and 0 bases at J; junction bases unmatched: 3. Germline-derived CDR1 and CDR2 are LGHDT and YNNKEL (reference sequence).

This clonotype was observed at least ten times. V usage is TRBV6-1 and J usage is TRBJ1-1; 8 positions agree with TRBD1. The CDR3 is 16 residues long. The J segment lost 3 bases and the V segment lost 7 bases, leaving 13 bases of the junction unmatched. Germline V CDR1 and CDR2: MNHNS, SASEGT. The CDR3 here is CASTRQGRMRDTEAFF. CDR3 coding DNA: TGTGCCAGCACCCGACAGGGGCGTATGAGGGACACTGAAGCTTTCTTT.